Listed below are T cell receptor beta chains from one sample, sequenced in a study of T cell repertoires in ileal Crohn's disease. Only in-frame clones appear in the TCRdb table, and some are missing; sequencing was by immunoSEQ multiplex PCR. The sample lists 13,000 to 15,000 clones; roughly 78% were seen once. Specimen: ileal tissue. The receptors were sampled from an adult with Crohn's disease. The CDR3 runs from the conserved cysteine through the conserved F or W. A D gene is named only where the DNA matches it firmly. The size field is filled for only some rows; it gives once, few, many or a size class.

>few|TRBD1|TRBV2|TRBJ1-5
CASSPDRASNQPQHF
TGTGCCAGCAGCCCGGACAGGGCGTCAAATCAGCCCCAGCATTTT
>few|.|TRBV5-1|TRBJ2-3
CASHPRGIDTQYF
TGCGCCAGCCATCCACGGGGGATAGATACGCAGTATTTT
>.|.|TRBV6-5|TRBJ2-7
CASSYSGGRQGYEQYF
TGTGCCAGCAGTTACTCGGGGGGTAGACAGGGTTACGAGCAGTACTTC
>.|.|TRBV2|TRBJ1-5
CASKREGVSNQPQHF
TGTGCCAGCAAAAGGGAAGGGGTAAGCAATCAGCCCCAGCATTTT
>once|.|TRBV29-1|TRBJ2-1
CSVEQGGTYNEQFF
TGCAGCGTTGAGCAGGGGGGCACCTACAATGAGCAGTTCTTC
>.|TRBD2|TRBV7-9|TRBJ2-1
CASSLGLAGGQGGQNEQFF
TGTGCCAGCAGCTTAGGGCTAGCGGGAGGGCAGGGTGGTCAAAATGAGCAGTTCTTC
>.|.|TRBV5-1|TRBJ2-3
CASRQEGSYDTQYF
TGCGCCAGCCGCCAGGAGGGATCCTACGATACGCAGTATTTT
>medium-sized|.|TRBV18|TRBJ2-7
CASSPAQGGSYEQYF
TGTGCCAGCTCACCAGCCCAGGGGGGCTCCTACGAGCAGTACTTC
>.|.|TRBV19|TRBJ1-1
CASMPQGNTEAFF
TGTGCCAGTATGCCACAGGGGAACACTGAAGCTTTCTTT
>.|.|TRBV19|TRBJ2-7
CASSPSGESNEQYF
TGTGCCAGTAGTCCCTCGGGAGAGAGCAACGAGCAGTACTTC
>.|TRBD2|TRBV7-6|TRBJ2-1
CASSELAGEYNEQFF
TGTGCCAGCAGCGAATTAGCGGGAGAGTACAATGAGCAGTTCTTC
>.|TRBD1|TRBV27|TRBJ1-3
CASSFDRDRGELSENTIYF
TGTGCCAGCAGCTTCGACCGGGACAGGGGAGAACTCTCGGAAAACACCATATATTTT
>.|.|TRBV19|TRBJ1-5
CASSPGVRGSNQPQHF
TGTGCCAGTAGTCCCGGCGTCAGGGGCAGCAATCAGCCCCAGCATTTT
>once|TRBD1|TRBV10-3|TRBJ2-2
CAISAGQGAANTGELFF
TGTGCCATCAGTGCCGGACAGGGGGCGGCGAACACCGGGGAGCTGTTTTTT
>once|.|TRBV4-1|TRBJ2-7
CASSQGGRQYF
TGCGCCAGCAGCCAAGGGGGCCGCCAGTACTTC
>.|.|TRBV5-1|TRBJ2-7
CASSLVLGGDYEQYF
TGCGCCAGCAGCTTGGTTTTGGGGGGAGACTACGAGCAGTACTTC
>once|TRBD1|TRBV6-5|TRBJ1-5
CASSYGTGAGQPQHF
TGTGCCAGCAGTTACGGGACAGGGGCGGGTCAGCCCCAGCATTTT
>.|.|TRBV7-2|TRBJ1-6
CASSLSAQGNSPLHF
TGTGCCAGCAGCTTATCGGCGCAGGGTAATTCACCCCTCCACTTT
>.|.|TRBV2|TRBJ2-7
CASSDSTTYEQYF
TGTGCCAGCAGCGACTCGACGACCTACGAGCAGTACTTC
>.|.|TRBV6-1|TRBJ1-2
CASTSVSLYGYTF
TGTGCCAGCACCTCGGTGAGCCTCTATGGCTACACCTTC
>.|.|TRBV19|TRBJ2-7
CASSFNRVPYEQYF
TGTGCCAGTAGTTTCAACAGGGTCCCCTACGAGCAGTACTTC
>.|.|TRBV7-2|TRBJ1-2
CASSQKEGGSYGYTF
TGTGCCAGCAGCCAGAAGGAGGGTGGGAGCTATGGCTACACCTTC
>.|.|TRBV19|TRBJ1-2
CASSISGGKSGYTF
TGTGCCAGTAGTATATCCGGAGGGAAAAGCGGCTACACCTTC
>.|.|TRBV13|TRBJ2-7
CASSPKFSYEQYF
TGTGCCAGCAGCCCTAAGTTTTCCTACGAGCAGTACTTC
>.|.|TRBV4-1|TRBJ2-2
CASSHPGITGELFF
TGCGCCAGCAGCCACCCGGGGATCACCGGGGAGCTGTTTTTT
>.|.|TRBV11-2|TRBJ2-5
CASSLSGGRGETQYF
TGTGCCAGCAGCTTAAGTGGGGGCCGAGGGGAGACCCAGTACTTC
>.|.|TRBV6-6|TRBJ1-1
CASSDGVEAFF
TGTGCCAGCAGTGACGGGGTGGAAGCTTTCTTT
>.|TRBD2|TRBV6-1|TRBJ2-1
CASRGGASGSNEQFF
TGTGCCAGCAGGGGTGGGGCTAGCGGGAGCAATGAGCAGTTCTTC
>.|.|TRBV4-1|TRBJ2-1
CASSLRGSSGKNDEQFF
TGCGCCAGCAGCCTCCGAGGGTCCAGCGGAAAGAACGATGAGCAGTTCTTC
>.|.|TRBV27|TRBJ2-3
CASSLGSGGRTDTQYF
TGTGCCAGCAGTTTGGGTAGCGGAGGTCGCACAGATACGCAGTATTTT
>.|.|TRBV4-2|TRBJ1-1
CASSQGGNGNTEAFF
TGTGCCAGCAGCCAAGGAGGGAATGGGAACACTGAAGCTTTCTTT
>.|.|TRBV30|TRBJ2-7
CAWSFGGAIYEQYF
TGTGCCTGGAGTTTTGGCGGCGCGATCTACGAGCAGTACTTC
>.|.|TRBV14|TRBJ2-7
CASSQSGLLGEQYF
TGTGCCAGCAGCCAGTCGGGACTCCTCGGCGAGCAGTACTTC
>.|TRBD1|TRBV25-1|TRBJ2-2
CASSANPGQGETGELFF
TGTGCCAGCAGTGCCAACCCCGGACAGGGGGAGACCGGGGAGCTGTTTTTT
>.|.|TRBV6-6|TRBJ1-5
CASSYGAHNQPQHF
TGTGCCAGCAGTTACGGGGCCCATAATCAGCCCCAGCATTTT
>.|TRBD2|TRBV7-9|TRBJ2-3
CASSERAGMTDTQYF
TGTGCCAGCAGCGAGCGAGCGGGAATGACAGATACGCAGTATTTT
>few|.|TRBV29-1|TRBJ2-1
CSVDQGGSYNEQFF
TGCAGCGTTGATCAAGGGGGCTCCTACAATGAGCAGTTCTTC
>once|.|TRBV7-3|TRBJ1-1
CASSSRQRRMNTEAFF
TGTGCCAGCAGCTCCCGACAGCGCCGTATGAACACTGAAGCTTTCTTT
>.|.|TRBV13|TRBJ1-1
CASSLTGRAFF
TGTGCCAGCAGCTTAACGGGGAGGGCTTTCTTT
>.|TRBD2|TRBV6-5|TRBJ2-1
CASSLGLADDNEQFF
TGTGCCAGCAGTCTCGGACTAGCGGATGACAATGAGCAGTTCTTC
>.|.|TRBV5-1|TRBJ1-5
CASSLTGSEYQPQHF
TGCGCCAGCAGCTTGACAGGGTCTGAGTATCAGCCCCAGCATTTT
>.|.|TRBV4-3|TRBJ1-6
CASSRNRDFNSPLHF
TGCGCCAGCAGCCGCAACCGGGACTTTAATTCACCCCTCCACTTT
>.|TRBD2|TRBV4-1|TRBJ2-1
CASSRRSGATYNEQFF
TGCGCCAGCAGCCGGAGGAGCGGGGCTACCTACAATGAGCAGTTCTTC
>.|.|TRBV5-3|TRBJ1-1
CARSLDPPLQTEAFF
TGTGCCAGAAGCTTGGACCCTCCTTTACAGACTGAAGCTTTCTTT